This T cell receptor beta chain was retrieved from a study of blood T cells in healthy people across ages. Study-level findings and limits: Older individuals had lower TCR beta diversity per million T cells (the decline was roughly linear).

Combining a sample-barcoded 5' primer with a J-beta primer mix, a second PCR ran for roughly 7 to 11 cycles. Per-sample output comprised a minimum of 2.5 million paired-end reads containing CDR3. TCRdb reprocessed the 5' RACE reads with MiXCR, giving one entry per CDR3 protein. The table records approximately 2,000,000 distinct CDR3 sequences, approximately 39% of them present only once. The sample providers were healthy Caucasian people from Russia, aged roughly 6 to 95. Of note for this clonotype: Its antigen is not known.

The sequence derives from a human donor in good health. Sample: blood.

The CDR3 DNA reads as TGTGCCAGCATTACGGGACTCCTCAGGGACGGGGAGCTGTTTTTT. Protein sequence: CASITGLLRDGELFF. The rearrangement joins TRBV6-2 or TRBV6-3 to TRBJ2-2; TRBD2 might be the D (6 bases). CDR3 length equals 15 residues. Germline V gene sequence: CDR1 MNHEY, CDR2 SVGEGT. The V end lost 7 bases, the J end lost 7 bases, and 19 bases lay between the germline ends.